This TCR beta chain was profiled in a study of T cell repertoires in cytomegalovirus infection. Study outcomes and limitations: HLA-C-restricted CMV clonotypes gave the most frequent clonotype in two of eight donors.

The table lists this clonotype with many counts. Antigen specificity is unknown. From the reads, TCRdb called clonotypes with MiXCR, one entry per CDR3 protein. The sample shows roughly 500,000 distinct CDR3 sequences, approximately 15% of them seen only once. After removal of 6 bases from V and 8 bases from J, the junction contained 9 bases not matched to a gene. The CDR3 runs to 14 residues. V is TRBV12-3 or TRBV12-4 and J is TRBJ1-2; 10 bases line up with TRBD1. Input material: CD8+ T cells from PBMCs. This receptor was obtained from a human donor in good health (CMV status not recorded). Some clones in this sample may be carry-over from other donors' samples. As DNA, the CDR3 is TGTGCCAGCAGATACCAGACAGGGGGCGGAGGCTACACCTTC. Its translation is CASRYQTGGGGYTF.